This TCR beta chain was recorded in a study of Ad26.COV2.S vaccination and SARS-CoV-2 variants. Study details: Donor was in the COV1001 Ad26.COV2.S trial arm. Dosing was one shot or two shots 56 days apart.

Treatment in this sample: some 19 received Ad26.COV2.S at low or high dose, single or two shots; five or six received placebo; per-sample allocation not given. Sampling happened 63 days after the first vaccine or placebo injection. Overall study findings and caveats: There was reportedly substantial breadth in spike-specific CD8+ and CD4+ T cell responses after vaccination.

As for this clone: Its target is unknown.

Libraries were prepared by immunoSEQ multiplex PCR; TCRdb keeps only in-frame clonotypes and omits some of them. The sample shows about 400,000 clones, roughly 88% of them seen only once. Sequenced here: peripheral blood, sampled in a trial of Ad26.COV2.S vaccine versus placebo. This sequence originates from a person between 18 and 60 years old who received the Ad26.COV2.S COVID-19 vaccine or a placebo.

In DNA form, the CDR3 reads TGTGCCAGCAGCTTAGCGGACGTCGAGCAGTACTTC. The encoded protein is CASSLADVEQYF. The chain employs TRBV7-9 and TRBJ2-7, with D uncertain. Germline-derived CDR1 and CDR2 are SEHNR and FQNEAQ (reference sequence). The CDR3 has 12 amino acids. Deletions cut 0 bases from V and 6 bases from J, with 6 bases between.